This TCR beta chain was obtained from a study of neoadjuvant anti-PD-1 for oral cavity cancer (dated by TCRdb to 2020 to 2023). With respect to the entire study: Before undergoing curative-intent surgical resection, most patients got three to four biweekly nivolumab doses at 3 mg/kg. A fourth nivolumab dose was given around day 43 to patients without progression, and definitive surgical resection was performed in those patients on days 50-56. A roughly 35% response rate was observed in the parent correlative cohort, in which over 9 patients were included. Under RECIST 1.1, patients with complete response, partial response or stable disease were classed as responders, and patients with progression were classed as non-responders.

The germline V gene encodes CDR1 SGHDN and CDR2 FVKESK. Trimming accounts for 5 bases at V and 4 bases at J, while the number of junction bases matched to no gene is 2. From the cysteine through the phenylalanine, the CDR3 covers 12 amino acids. Only the CDR3 portion is preserved as DNA: 36 bases, with reading frame beginning at the first base. Taken with the paper, the label for time point translates to: before neoadjuvant nivolumab. None of the patients had received prior systemic or radiation treatment, and all were newly diagnosed with stage II-IVA oral cavity squamous cell carcinoma. Everyone in the cohort had locally advanced, HPV-negative oral cavity squamous cell carcinoma. Peripheral blood mononuclear cells were analyzed directly, without maintenance or expansion in culture. The samples were drawn from a longitudinal correlative study tied to a single-arm phase II trial testing neoadjuvant nivolumab in oral cavity squamous cell carcinoma. Genomic DNA-based TCRbeta sequencing was performed on subject-matched pre- and post-treatment PBMCs and tumors from three responders and three non-responders. Peripheral blood mononuclear cells were collected before nivolumab treatment and were collected again after treatment, at the time of surgery. Genomic DNA was isolated from PBMCs using the Maxwell RSC DNA from Cells kit.

What the study reported, not specific to this receptor: TCR analyses included only a few patients per response group, and the authors called for larger cohorts for validation. After neoadjuvant nivolumab, non-responders showed significantly higher T cell clonality (Gini index) in PBMCs than responders did. A higher pretreatment blood Treg/Th17 ratio correlated with both higher pretreatment blood TCRbeta clonality and lower post-treatment tumor TCRbeta clonality.

PBMC libraries used mostly 480 ng of input genomic DNA for deep sequencing, with six replicates per sample. The immunoSEQ hsTCRbeta kit was used to prepare TCRbeta libraries according to the manufacturer's instructions. The completed libraries were mixed into a single pool at 3 nM, then sequenced with an Illumina NovaSeq 6000 S4 flow cell. From the authors' description of their analysis: The immunoSEQ Analyzer was used for raw data preprocessing and quality control. The analysis was limited to productive rearrangements, and each clonotype was defined by a unique CDR3 amino acid sequence. Using the R package tcR, the researchers computed the Gini-Simpson index as their estimate of repertoire clonality. Gini indices were compared with Student's t test, and associations with tumor size change were assessed by Pearson correlation. TCRdb obtained this table from immuneACCESS and retained in-frame rearrangements with V and J assigned. These tables miss some clones; where compared with another copy, unresolved V genes account for less than half of the shortfall, and the remainder is unexplained. Clone size and the V and J calls come from that table; the DNA yielded D and trimming. In this sample the table shows about 80,000 clones, more than 80% of which occur a single time. Together, the top ten hold 2.5% to 3.5% of the sample.

Comment on this clone: Which antigen it targets is not known. No much larger clone is present one base from it, and per-base qualities are unavailable.

This sequence originates from a person aged 35-79 years with oral cavity squamous cell carcinoma. Rearrangement joined TRBV14 to TRBJ2-7; 7 central nucleotides agree with TRBD1. The material was PBMCs, obtained before nivolumab (anti-PD-1) treatment. Read as DNA, the sequence is TGTGCCAGCAGCTCACAGGGGTACGAGCAGTACTTC. This encodes CASSSQGYEQYF. With the portions outside the CDR3 filled from the reference TRBV14 and TRBJ2-7 genes, the complete variable region becomes EAGVTQFPSHSVIEKGQTVTLRCDPISGHDNLYWYRRVMGKEIKFLLHFVKESKQDESGMPNNRFLAERTGGTYSTLKVQPAELEDSGVYFCASSSQGYEQYFGPGTRLTVT.